This TCR beta chain appears in the sequencing data of a study of shared clonotypes between healthy human individuals. CD45RO-negative, CCR7-positively selected cells formed the naive CD8 fraction, excluding terminally differentiated effector memory CD45RA+ cells. The CDR3 has 16 amino acids. V lost 5 bases, J lost 4 bases, and 14 bases stayed unmatched. The germline V gene encodes CDR1 SGDLS and CDR2 YYNGEE. The assay was immunoSEQ multiplex PCR, and TCRdb's table has in-frame clones only and misses some. The sample lists about 2.1 million clones; roughly 91% were seen once. The rearrangement uses TRBV9 and TRBJ1-2; TRBD1 agrees at 7 bases. The specimen sequenced was naive CD8+ T cells from PBMCs. The receptor's source is a man younger than 35 in good health. Some clones in this sample may be carry-over from other donors' samples. Here the CDR3 DNA reads TGTGCCAGCAGTACAGGGGCGAACCCTTTCCTCTATGGCTACACCTTC. Amino acids: CASSTGANPFLYGYTF.